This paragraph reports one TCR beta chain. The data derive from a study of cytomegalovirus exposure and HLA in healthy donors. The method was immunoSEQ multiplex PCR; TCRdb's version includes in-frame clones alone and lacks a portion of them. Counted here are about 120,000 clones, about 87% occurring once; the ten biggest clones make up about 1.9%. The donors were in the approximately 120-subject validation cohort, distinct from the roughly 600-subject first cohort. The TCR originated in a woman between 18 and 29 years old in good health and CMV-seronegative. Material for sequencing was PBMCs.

The CDR3: CASSLGVAQTLGNTEAFF. CDR3 coding DNA: TGTGCCAGCAGCTTGGGGGTAGCCCAGACCCTTGGGAACACTGAAGCTTTCTTT. This chain links TRBV5-6 with TRBJ1-1; no clear D gene. Trimming shortened V by 0 bases and J by 1 base, and 19 bases separated the two germline ends. Per germline, CDR1 SGHDT and CDR2 YYEEEE. The CDR3 loop spans 18 amino acids. Combining the CDR3 with reference TRBV5-6 and TRBJ1-1 gives the whole variable domain DAGVTQSPTHLIKTRGQQVTLRCSPKSGHDTVSWYQQALGQGPQFIFQYYEEEERQRGNFPDRFSGHQFPNYSSELNVNALLLGDSALYLCASSLGVAQTLGNTEAFFGQGTRLTVV.